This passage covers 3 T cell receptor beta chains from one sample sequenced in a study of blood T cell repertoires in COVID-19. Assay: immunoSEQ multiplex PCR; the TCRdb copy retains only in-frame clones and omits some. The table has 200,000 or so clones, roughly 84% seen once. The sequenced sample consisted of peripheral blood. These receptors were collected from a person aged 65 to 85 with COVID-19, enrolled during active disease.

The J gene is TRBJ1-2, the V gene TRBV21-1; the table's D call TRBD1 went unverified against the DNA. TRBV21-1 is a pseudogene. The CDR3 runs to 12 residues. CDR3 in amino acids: CASSNTRGGYTF. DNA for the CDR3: TGTGCCAGCAGCAACACCAGGGGCGGCTACACCTTC.

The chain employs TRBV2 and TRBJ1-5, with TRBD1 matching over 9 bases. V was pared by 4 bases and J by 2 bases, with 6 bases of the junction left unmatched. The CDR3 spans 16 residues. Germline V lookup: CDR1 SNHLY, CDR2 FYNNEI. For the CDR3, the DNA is TGTGCCAGCAGTGGCCCGGGACAGGGTGGCAATCAGCCCCAGCATTTT. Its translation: CASSGPGQGGNQPQHF.

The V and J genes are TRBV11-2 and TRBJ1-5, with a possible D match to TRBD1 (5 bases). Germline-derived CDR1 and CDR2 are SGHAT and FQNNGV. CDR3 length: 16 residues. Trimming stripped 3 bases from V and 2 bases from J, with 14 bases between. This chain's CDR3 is CASSLGHGGGNQPQHF. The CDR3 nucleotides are TGTGCCAGCAGCTTGGGGCACGGGGGTGGCAATCAGCCCCAGCATTTT.